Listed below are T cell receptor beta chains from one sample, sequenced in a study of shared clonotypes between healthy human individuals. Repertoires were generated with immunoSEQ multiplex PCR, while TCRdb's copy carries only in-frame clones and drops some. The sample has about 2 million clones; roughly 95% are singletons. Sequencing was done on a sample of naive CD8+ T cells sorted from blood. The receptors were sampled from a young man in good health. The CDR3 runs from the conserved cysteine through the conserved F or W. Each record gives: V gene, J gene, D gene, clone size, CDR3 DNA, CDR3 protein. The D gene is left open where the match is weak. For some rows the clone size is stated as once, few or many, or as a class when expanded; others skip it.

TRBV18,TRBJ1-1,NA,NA,TGTGCCAGCTTGGAGGGGTATACTGAAGCTTTCTTT,CASLEGYTEAFF
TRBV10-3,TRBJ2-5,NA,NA,TGTGCCATCAGTGCAGGGAGCCAAGAGACCCAGTACTTC,CAISAGSQETQYF
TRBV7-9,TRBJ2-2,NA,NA,TGTGCCAGCAGTCGAGGACAGACAGTGGCCGGGGAGCTGTTTTTT,CASSRGQTVAGELFF
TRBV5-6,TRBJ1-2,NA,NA,TGTGCCAGCAGCTTGGAATTAACAAAAAGCTATGGCTACACCTTC,CASSLELTKSYGYTF
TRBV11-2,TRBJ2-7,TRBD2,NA,TGTGCCAGCAGCTTCTTAGCGGGAACCTACGAGCAGTACTTC,CASSFLAGTYEQYF
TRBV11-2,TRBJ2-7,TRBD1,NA,TGTGCCAGCAGCTTAGCGACAGGGAAGGCCTACGAGCAGTACTTC,CASSLATGKAYEQYF
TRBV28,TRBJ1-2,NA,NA,TGTGCCAGCAGCTCGGGGGACTATGGCTACACCTTC,CASSSGDYGYTF
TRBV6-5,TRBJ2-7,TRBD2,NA,TGTGCCAGCAGTTACGAGCGGGGGGACGAGCAGTACTTC,CASSYERGDEQYF
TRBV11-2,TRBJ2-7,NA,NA,TGTGCCAGCAGCCCGAGCTCTGAGTACGAGCAGTACTTC,CASSPSSEYEQYF
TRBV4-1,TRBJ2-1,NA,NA,TGCGCCAGCAGCCAAGCGATAGCGGACAATGAGCAGTTCTTC,CASSQAIADNEQFF
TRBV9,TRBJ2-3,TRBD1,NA,TGTGCCAGCAGCGGACTGAGGACAGGGGAGACAGATACGCAGTATTTT,CASSGLRTGETDTQYF
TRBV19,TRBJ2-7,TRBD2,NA,TGTGCCAGTAGCAGGACTAGCGGGAGCTCCGAGCAGTACTTC,CASSRTSGSSEQYF
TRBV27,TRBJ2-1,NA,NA,TGTGCCAGCAGTTTATCAGCCGGGAGCTCCTACAATGAGCAGTTCTTC,CASSLSAGSSYNEQFF
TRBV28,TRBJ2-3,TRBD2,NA,TGTGCCAGCAGTGGAAGCGGGGGGAGCCCCACAGATACGCAGTATTTT,CASSGSGGSPTDTQYF
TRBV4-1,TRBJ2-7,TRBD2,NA,TGCGCCAGCAGCCAAGAGCGAACGGGGGGTGAGTACGAGCAGTACTTC,CASSQERTGGEYEQYF
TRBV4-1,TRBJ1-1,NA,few,TGCGCCAGCAGCCAAGGAATTGCCACTGAAGCTTTCTTT,CASSQGIATEAFF
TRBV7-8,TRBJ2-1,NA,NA,TGTGCCAGCAGCTTAGGTACAGGGCTCACGGATGCGTTCTTC,CASSLGTGLTDAFF
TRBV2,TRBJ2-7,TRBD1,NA,TGTGCCAGCAGGGTTCCGGGACAGGGGGCCTACGAGCAGTACTTC,CASRVPGQGAYEQYF